This T cell receptor beta chain was identified in a study of shared clonotypes between healthy human individuals. Profiled with immunoSEQ multiplex PCR; TCRdb holds only in-frame clones, not every one. Altogether about 480,000 clones are present, roughly 78% being singletons, with the ten largest covering 13%. None of the donors, who were healthy HIV-negative adults, had recently had acute infections or vaccinations. Genomic DNA from unsorted samples was obtained from approximately 96 million PBMCs (per sample). The receptor was derived from a woman aged 40 to 50 in good health. Some clones in this sample may be carry-over from other donors' samples. Sequencing was done on a sample of PBMCs.

Here the CDR3 DNA reads TGTGCCTGCGGTCTAGCGGGCACAGATACGCAGTATTTT. This codes for CACGLAGTDTQYF. The chain recombines TRBV30 with TRBJ2-3; 7 bases match TRBD2. Germline CDR1 reads GTSNPN; CDR2 reads SVGIG (reference sequence). This CDR3 has 13 amino acids. V was clipped by 6 bases and J by 1 base; unmatched bases: 4.